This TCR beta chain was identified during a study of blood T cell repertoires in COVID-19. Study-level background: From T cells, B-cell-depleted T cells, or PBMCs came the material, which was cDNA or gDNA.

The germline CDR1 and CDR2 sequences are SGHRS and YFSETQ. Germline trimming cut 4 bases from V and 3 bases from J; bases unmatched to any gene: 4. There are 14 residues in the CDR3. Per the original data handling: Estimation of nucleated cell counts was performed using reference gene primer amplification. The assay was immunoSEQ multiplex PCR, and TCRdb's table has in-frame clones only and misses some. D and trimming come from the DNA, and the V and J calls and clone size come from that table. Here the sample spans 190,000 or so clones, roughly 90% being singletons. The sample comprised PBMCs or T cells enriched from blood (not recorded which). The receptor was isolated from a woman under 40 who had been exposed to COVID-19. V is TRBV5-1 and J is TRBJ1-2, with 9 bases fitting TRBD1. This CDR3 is CASSAGQGYYGYTF. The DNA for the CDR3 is TGCGCCAGCAGCGCGGGACAGGGTTACTATGGCTACACCTTC. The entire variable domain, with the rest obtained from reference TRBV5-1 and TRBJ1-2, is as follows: KAGVTQTPRYLIKTRGQQVTLSCSPISGHRSVSWYQQTPGQGLQFLFEYFSETQRNKGNFPGRFSGRQFSNSRSEMNVSTLELGDSALYLCASSAGQGYYGYTFGSGTRLTVV.